The clone carrying this TCR beta chain showed up just a few times. The target antigen is unknown. These data are taken from a study of yellow fever vaccine responses in identical twins. Germline V gene data show CDR1 as MGHRA and CDR2 as YSYEKL. This CDR3 has 12 amino acids. Trimming removed 6 bases from V and 6 bases from J, with 8 bases in between. Study-level results: Twins reportedly showed a vaccine T cell response that seemed partly convergent and partly personalized.

TCRdb analysed the RT-PCR reads with MiXCR anew, one entry per CDR3 protein. The sample consists of 4,800 or so distinct CDR3 sequences, about two thirds of them appearing once. The V call is TRBV4-1, the J call TRBJ2-2; D call uncertain. The clonotype originates from a woman between 18 and 30 years old who received the yellow fever vaccine. The material was T cells from blood (PBMCs), unsorted or a sorted subset (not recorded which), obtained before or after yellow fever vaccination (not recorded which). CDR3 region: CASRYGAGELFF. The CDR3 DNA reads TGCGCCAGCAGATACGGAGCCGGGGAGCTGTTTTTT.